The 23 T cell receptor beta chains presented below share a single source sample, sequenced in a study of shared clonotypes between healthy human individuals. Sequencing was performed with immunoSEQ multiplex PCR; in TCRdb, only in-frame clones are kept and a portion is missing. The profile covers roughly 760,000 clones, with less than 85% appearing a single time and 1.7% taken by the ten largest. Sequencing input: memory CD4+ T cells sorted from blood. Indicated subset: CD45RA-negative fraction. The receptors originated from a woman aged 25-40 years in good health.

The CDR3 DNA reads as TGTGCCATCAGTGAGAGTCGCACCGGGACAGGGGCTCGGGAGCAGTACTTC. Translation gives CAISESRTGTGAREQYF. This chain uses TRBV10-3 with TRBJ2-7; 10 bases are a match to TRBD1. This CDR3 has 17 residues. CDR1 and CDR2 from the germline V gene are ENHRY and SYGVKD. The ends lost 2 bases at V and 7 bases at J; junction bases unmatched: 14.

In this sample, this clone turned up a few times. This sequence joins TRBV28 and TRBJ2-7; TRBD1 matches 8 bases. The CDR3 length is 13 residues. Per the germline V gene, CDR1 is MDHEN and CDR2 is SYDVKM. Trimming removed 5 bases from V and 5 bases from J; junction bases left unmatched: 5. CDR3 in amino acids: CASSPPTGDEQYF. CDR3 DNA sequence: TGTGCCAGCAGTCCCCCGACAGGGGACGAGCAGTACTTC.

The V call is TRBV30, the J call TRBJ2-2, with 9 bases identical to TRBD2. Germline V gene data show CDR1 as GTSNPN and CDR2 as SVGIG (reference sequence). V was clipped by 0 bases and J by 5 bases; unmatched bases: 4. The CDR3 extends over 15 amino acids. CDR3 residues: CAWSVSSGMTGELFF. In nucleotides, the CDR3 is TGTGCCTGGAGTGTATCTAGCGGGATGACCGGGGAGCTGTTTTTT. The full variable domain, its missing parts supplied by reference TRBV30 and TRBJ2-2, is SQTIHQWPATLVQPVGSPLSLECTVEGTSNPNLYWYRQAAGRGLQLLFYSVGIGQISSEVPQNLSASRPQDRQFILSSKKLLLSDSGFYLCAWSVSSGMTGELFFGEGSRLTVL.

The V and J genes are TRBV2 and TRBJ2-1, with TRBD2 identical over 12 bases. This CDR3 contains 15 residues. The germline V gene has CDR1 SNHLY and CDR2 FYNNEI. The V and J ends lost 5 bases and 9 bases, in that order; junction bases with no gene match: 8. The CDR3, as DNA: TGTGCCAGCAGTACCCTAGCGGGAGGGCTAGGTGAGCAGTTCTTC. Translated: CASSTLAGGLGEQFF.

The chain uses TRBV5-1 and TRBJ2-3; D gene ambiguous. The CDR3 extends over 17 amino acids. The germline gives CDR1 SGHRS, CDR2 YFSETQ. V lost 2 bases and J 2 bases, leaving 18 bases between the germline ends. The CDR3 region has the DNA TGCGCCAGCAGCTTCGTCTGGCCACGTACCACCACAGATACGCAGTATTTT. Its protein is CASSFVWPRTTTDTQYF.

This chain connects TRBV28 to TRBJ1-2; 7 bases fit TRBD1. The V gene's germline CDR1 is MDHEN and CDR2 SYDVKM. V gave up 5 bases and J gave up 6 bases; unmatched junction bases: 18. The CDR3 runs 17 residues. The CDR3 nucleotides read TGTGCCAGCAGTCGCCTAAGAGACAGGGAAGGATTCAATGGCTACACCTTC. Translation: CASSRLRDREGFNGYTF.

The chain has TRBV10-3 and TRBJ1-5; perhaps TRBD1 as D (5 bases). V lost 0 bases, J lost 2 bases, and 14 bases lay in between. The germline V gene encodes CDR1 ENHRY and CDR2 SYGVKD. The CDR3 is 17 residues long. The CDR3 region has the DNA TGTGCCATCAGTGAGTCTTGGACATCTGGGGGCAATCAGCCCCAGCATTTT. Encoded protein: CAISESWTSGGNQPQHF.

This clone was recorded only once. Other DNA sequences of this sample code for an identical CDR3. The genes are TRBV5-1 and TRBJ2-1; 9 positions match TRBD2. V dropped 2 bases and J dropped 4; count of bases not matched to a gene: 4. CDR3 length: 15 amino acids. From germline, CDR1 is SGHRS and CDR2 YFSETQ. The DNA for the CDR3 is TGCGCCAGCAGCTTACCGGGACTAGCATACAATGAGCAGTTCTTC. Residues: CASSLPGLAYNEQFF.

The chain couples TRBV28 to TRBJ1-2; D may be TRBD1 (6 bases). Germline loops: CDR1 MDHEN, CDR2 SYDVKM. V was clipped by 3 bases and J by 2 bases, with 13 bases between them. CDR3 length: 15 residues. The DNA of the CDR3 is TGTGCCAGCAGTTTGAACAGGGTCACCAACTATGGCTACACCTTC. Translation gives CASSLNRVTNYGYTF.

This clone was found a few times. The CDR3 is CASSLEAGRSETQYF. As DNA, the CDR3 is TGCGCCAGCAGCTTGGAGGCGGGACGGTCAGAGACCCAGTACTTC. The V and J genes are TRBV5-1 and TRBJ2-5, with D tentatively TRBD2 (6 bases). The V end lost 0 bases, the J end lost 4 bases, and 13 bases lay between the germline ends. This CDR3 region has 15 residues. In germline, CDR1 is SGHRS, CDR2 YFSETQ.

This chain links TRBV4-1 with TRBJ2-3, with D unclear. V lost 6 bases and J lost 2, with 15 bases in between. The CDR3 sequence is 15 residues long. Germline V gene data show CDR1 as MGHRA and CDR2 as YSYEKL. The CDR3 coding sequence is TGCGCCAGCAGACCCCAGGTAGTCTACACAGATACGCAGTATTTT. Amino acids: CASRPQVVYTDTQYF.

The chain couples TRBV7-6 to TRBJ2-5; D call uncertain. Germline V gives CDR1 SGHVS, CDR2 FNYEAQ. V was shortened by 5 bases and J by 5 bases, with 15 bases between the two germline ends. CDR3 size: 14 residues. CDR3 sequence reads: CASSVGPTRETQYF. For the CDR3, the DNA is TGTGCCAGCAGCGTAGGGCCTACAAGGGAGACCCAGTACTTC.

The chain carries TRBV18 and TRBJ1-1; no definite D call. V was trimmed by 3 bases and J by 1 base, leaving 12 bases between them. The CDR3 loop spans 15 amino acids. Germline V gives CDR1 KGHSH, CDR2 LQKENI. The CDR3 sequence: CASSPPVVKNTEAFF. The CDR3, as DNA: TGTGCCAGCTCACCCCCCGTTGTGAAGAACACTGAAGCTTTCTTT. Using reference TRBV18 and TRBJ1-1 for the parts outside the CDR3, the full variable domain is NAGVMQNPRHLVRRRGQEARLRCSPMKGHSHVYWYRQLPEEGLKFMVYLQKENIIDESGMPKERFSAEFPKEGPSILRIQQVVRGDSAAYFCASSPPVVKNTEAFFGQGTRLTVV.

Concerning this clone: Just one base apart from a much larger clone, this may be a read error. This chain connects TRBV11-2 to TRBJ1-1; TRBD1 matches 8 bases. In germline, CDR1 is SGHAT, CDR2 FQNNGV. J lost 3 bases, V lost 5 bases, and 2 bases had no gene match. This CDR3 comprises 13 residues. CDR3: CASSQQGDTEAFF. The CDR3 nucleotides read TGTGCCAGCAGCCAACAGGGGGACACTGAAGCTTTCTTT.

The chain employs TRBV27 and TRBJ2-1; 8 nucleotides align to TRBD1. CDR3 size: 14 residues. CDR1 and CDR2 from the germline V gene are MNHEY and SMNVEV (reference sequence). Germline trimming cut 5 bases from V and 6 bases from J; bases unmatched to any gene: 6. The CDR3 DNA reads TGTGCCAGCAGTAAAGGGACAGGAGGCAATGAGCAGTTCTTC. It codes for CASSKGTGGNEQFF.

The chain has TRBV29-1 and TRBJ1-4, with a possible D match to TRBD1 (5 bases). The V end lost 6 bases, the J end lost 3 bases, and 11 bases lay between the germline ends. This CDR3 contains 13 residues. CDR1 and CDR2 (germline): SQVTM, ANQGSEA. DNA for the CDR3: TGCAGCGTGAACGGGGCCCCTAATGAAAAACTGTTTTTT. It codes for CSVNGAPNEKLFF. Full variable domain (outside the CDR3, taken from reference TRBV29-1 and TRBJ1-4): SAVISQKPSRDICQRGTSLTIQCQVDSQVTMMFWYRQQPGQSLTLIATANQGSEATYESGFVIDKFPISRPNLTFSTLTVSNMSPEDSSIYLCSVNGAPNEKLFFGSGTQLSVL.

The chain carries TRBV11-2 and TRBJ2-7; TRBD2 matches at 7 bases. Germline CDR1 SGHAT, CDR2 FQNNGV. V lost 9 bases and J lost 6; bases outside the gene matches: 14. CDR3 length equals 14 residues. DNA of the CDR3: TGTGCCAGTCGCGGCGCCCGGGGAGGGCTCGAGCAGTACTTC. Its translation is CASRGARGGLEQYF.

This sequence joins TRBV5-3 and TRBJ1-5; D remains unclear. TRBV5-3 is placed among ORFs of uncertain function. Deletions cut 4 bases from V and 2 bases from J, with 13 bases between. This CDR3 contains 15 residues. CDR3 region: CARSRDGLGNQPQHF. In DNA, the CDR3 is TGTGCCAGAAGCCGTGACGGTCTGGGCAATCAGCCCCAGCATTTT.

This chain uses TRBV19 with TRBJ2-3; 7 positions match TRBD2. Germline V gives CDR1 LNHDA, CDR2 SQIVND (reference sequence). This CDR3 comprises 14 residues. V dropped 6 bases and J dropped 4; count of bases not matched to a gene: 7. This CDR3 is CASSQRDVADTQYF. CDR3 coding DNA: TGTGCCAGTAGCCAGCGGGATGTGGCAGATACGCAGTATTTT.

Here the CDR3 reads CASREPDWTALGGELFF. Here the CDR3 DNA reads TGTGCCAGCAGGGAACCTGACTGGACGGCCCTAGGCGGGGAGCTGTTTTTT. This chain joins TRBV6-1 and TRBJ2-2; D uncertain. Germline CDR1 and CDR2: MNHNS and SASEGT. Deletions cut 6 bases from V and 7 bases from J, with 24 bases between. The length of the CDR3 is 17 residues.

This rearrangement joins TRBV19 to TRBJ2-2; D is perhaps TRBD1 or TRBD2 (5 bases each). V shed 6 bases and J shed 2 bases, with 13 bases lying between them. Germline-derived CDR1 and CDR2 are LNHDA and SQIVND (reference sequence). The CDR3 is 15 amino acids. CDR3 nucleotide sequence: TGTGCCAGTAGACCCGGGGCGAAAAACACCGGGGAGCTGTTTTTT. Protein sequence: CASRPGAKNTGELFF.

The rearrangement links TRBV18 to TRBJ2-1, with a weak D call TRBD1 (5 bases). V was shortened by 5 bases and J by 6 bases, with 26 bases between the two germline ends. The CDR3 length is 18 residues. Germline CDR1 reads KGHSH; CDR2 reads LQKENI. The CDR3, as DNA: TGTGCCAGCTCATACCAGGGTGGACGTGCGACTTATCCCAATGAGCAGTTCTTC. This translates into CASSYQGGRATYPNEQFF.

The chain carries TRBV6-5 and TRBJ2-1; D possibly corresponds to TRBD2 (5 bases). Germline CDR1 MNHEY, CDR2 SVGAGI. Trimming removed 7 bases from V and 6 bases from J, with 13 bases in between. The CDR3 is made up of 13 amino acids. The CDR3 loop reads CASMGVGANEQFF. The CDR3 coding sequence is TGTGCCAGCATGGGAGTAGGAGCCAATGAGCAGTTCTTC.